This T cell receptor (beta chain) was identified during a study of shared clonotypes between healthy human individuals. Method: immunoSEQ multiplex PCR; TCRdb's copy keeps in-frame clones and lacks some. The sample lists 2,500,000 or so clones, approximately 90% occurring once. Notes on this clone: The target antigen is unknown.

Study-level points and caveats: Among donors, sharing of clonotypes was expected to be affected by sequencing depth. Among non-shared clonotypes, generation probabilities were lower than among those shared by all four donors. Limited genetic and exposure-history diversity came from having few donors.

CDR1 is SGHNT, CDR2 YYREEE, per germline (reference sequence). The junction had 5 bases not matched to a gene; V was cut back by 3 bases and J by 5 bases. The length of the CDR3 is 15 residues. The chain recombines TRBV5-4 with TRBJ2-5, with 12 bases lining up with TRBD2. The clonotype comes from a man aged 18-30 years in good health. The sequenced sample was naive CD4+ T cells sorted from blood. Described subset: CD45RA+ positively selected. The CDR3 here is CASSSTSGGDETQYF. CDR3 bases: TGTGCCAGCAGCTCGACTAGCGGGGGCGACGAGACCCAGTACTTC.